This TCR beta chain was profiled in a study of blood T cells in healthy people across ages (dated by TCRdb to the mid-2010s). At the level of the whole study: In model experiments, template switching captured roughly one uniquely barcoded TCR beta cDNA molecule for every two T cells. The study measured age-related changes in TCR beta repertoire diversity using deep sequencing normalized with unique cDNA molecular identifiers. Four age groups were formed from the donors: young (average approximately 16 years), middle-aged (around 40), aged (about 62) and long-lived (about 75). To avoid experimental bias, donors of different ages were spread randomly across the sequencing lanes. For two donors (one aged 18 to 29 and one aged 80 or older), the study analyzed two additional independent replicas of 1 million unique cDNA reads from the same blood draw. Broad study findings and their caveats: Estimates of total diversity based on one million sequenced T cells were regarded as lower bounds and as underestimates. Compared with the aged group, more naive CD4+ T cells, fewer expanded clones and increased TCR diversity were shown by the long-lived group, suggesting age selection. Conclusive comparison of naive and antigen-experienced compartments was prevented by the profiling of bulk unsorted PBMCs. There was a strong correlation between observed TCR beta diversity and the percentage of naive T cells measured by flow cytometry. Because donor CMV infection status was unknown, age-related changes in expanded clonotypes were potentially confounded. Observed TCR beta diversity per million T cells fell roughly linearly with age, and a significant reduction was already apparent by age about 36.

Regarding this clonotype: It lacks a known antigen. No much larger clone is present one base from it, and per-base qualities are unavailable.

The protocol used for the library was 5' RACE. The data were produced on an Illumina HiSeq 2500. A second PCR of about 6 to 11 cycles was performed with a sample-barcoded 5' primer and a J-beta primer mix. A unique molecular identifier was introduced onto each TCR beta cDNA molecule by a template-switch 5' adaptor carrying 12 random nucleotides. Each sample yielded at least 3 million CDR3-containing paired-end reads. All of the RNA was converted into first-strand cDNA using the Mint cDNA synthesis kit, with a TRBC-specific oligonucleotide serving as the primer. Following uracil-DNA glycosylase treatment, all cDNA underwent a first 18-cycle PCR with the universal primers M1SS and BC2_uni_R. The authors processed their data as follows. For normalization, 1 million high-quality reads, each with a distinct molecular identifier, were randomly selected from each sample. Instead of being binned into consensus sequences, reads that shared molecular identifiers were thrown out. MiTCR, set to a Q25 quality threshold and the strictest error-elimination algorithm, was used for CDR3 identification, clonotype clustering and error correction. Lower-bound total TCR beta diversity was estimated with a nonparametric unseen species model using Euler transformation. Starting from the raw public reads, TCRdb applied fastp trimming at Q25, assembled clones with MiXCR and retained in-frame beta chains. Rows with a matching CDR3 protein are joined into one entry that keeps the most common DNA and genes. The V and J calls follow TCRdb's processing rather than the paper's. The sample table lists nearly 800,000 distinct CDR3 sequences, approximately 53% of them with a count of one. The ten largest clones represent 20% to 30% of the sample.

Systemically healthy Caucasian individuals from Russia, roughly 40 in total and aged about 6 to 90 years, were included as donors. Each donor gave 8 to 10 milliliters of peripheral blood, drawn into EDTA-treated Vacutainer tubes. Ficoll-Paque density-gradient centrifugation was used to isolate PBMCs, with at least 6.5 million per sample. Trizol reagent was used to extract total RNA from the PBMCs, yielding at least 5 micrograms per sample. For every donor, flow cytometry on a PBMC aliquot measured the percentage of naive CD45RAhigh/CD27high T cells. Cut back by 2 bases and 2 bases, the V and J ends lie 10 bases apart. Sequences MNHEY (CDR1) and SMNVEV (CDR2) are obtained from the germline V gene (reference sequence). The CDR3 covers 15 residues, taking in both the cysteine and the phenylalanine. The sequence is cut down to CDR3 DNA, 45 bases in frame from base 1.

The receptor comes from a middle-aged man in good health. The sequenced material came from blood. The chain joins TRBV27 to TRBJ1-5, with the D gene call left open. DNA sequence: TGTGCCAGCAGTTTAGCGGACGGACGCAATCAGCCCCAGCATTTT. It is translated as CASSLADGRNQPQHF.